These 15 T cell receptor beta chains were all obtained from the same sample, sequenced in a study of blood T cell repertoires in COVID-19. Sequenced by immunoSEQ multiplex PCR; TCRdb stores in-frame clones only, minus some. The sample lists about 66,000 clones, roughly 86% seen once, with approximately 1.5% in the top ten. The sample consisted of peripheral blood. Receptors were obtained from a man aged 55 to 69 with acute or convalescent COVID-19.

Here the CDR3 reads CASSLGELAGYNEQFF. Written as DNA, the CDR3 is TGTGCCAGCAGCTTAGGGGAACTAGCGGGGTACAATGAGCAGTTCTTC. V and J are TRBV7-6 and TRBJ2-1, with 10 bases that match TRBD2. Germline CDR1 and CDR2: SGHVS and FNYEAQ. V lost 1 base, J lost 4 bases, and 4 bases stayed unmatched. The CDR3 is 16 amino acids.

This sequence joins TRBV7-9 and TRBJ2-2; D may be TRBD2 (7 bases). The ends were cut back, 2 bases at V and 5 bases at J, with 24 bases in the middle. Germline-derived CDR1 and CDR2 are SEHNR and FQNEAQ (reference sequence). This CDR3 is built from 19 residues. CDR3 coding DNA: TGTGCCAGCAGCTTAAAAGGAATTGGGGGGGCCATCGGGACCGGGGAGCTGTTTTTT. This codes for CASSLKGIGGAIGTGELFF.

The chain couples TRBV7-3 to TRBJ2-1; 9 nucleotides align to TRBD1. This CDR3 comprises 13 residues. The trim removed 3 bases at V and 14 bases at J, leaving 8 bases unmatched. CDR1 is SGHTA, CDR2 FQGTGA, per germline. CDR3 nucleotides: TGTGCCAGCAGCTTGGAGCCCGGGACAGGGAAGTTCTTC. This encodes CASSLEPGTGKFF.

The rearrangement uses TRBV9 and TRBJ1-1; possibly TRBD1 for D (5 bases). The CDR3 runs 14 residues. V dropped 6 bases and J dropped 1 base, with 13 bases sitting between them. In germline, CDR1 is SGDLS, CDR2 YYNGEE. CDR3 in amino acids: CASNLDGGNTEAFF. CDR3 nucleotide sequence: TGTGCCAGCAACCTAGACGGGGGGAACACTGAAGCTTTCTTT.

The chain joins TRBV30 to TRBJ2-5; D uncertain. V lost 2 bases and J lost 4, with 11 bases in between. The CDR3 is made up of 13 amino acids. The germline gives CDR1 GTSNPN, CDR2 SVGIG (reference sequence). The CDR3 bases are TGTGCCTGGAGTTCTGGCTTTGGAGAGACCCAGTACTTC. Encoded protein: CAWSSGFGETQYF.

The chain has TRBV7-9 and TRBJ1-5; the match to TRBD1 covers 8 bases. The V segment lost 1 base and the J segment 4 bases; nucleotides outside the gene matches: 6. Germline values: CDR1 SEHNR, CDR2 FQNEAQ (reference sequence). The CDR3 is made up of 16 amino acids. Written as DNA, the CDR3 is TGTGCCAGCAGCTTAGTAGGACAGGGATTAAATCAGCCCCAGCATTTT. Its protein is CASSLVGQGLNQPQHF.

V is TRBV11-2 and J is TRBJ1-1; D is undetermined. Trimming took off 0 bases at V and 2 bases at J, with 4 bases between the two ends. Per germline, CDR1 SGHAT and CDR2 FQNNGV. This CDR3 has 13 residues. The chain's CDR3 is CASSLDPNTEAFF. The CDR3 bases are TGTGCCAGCAGCTTAGACCCTAACACTGAAGCTTTCTTT.

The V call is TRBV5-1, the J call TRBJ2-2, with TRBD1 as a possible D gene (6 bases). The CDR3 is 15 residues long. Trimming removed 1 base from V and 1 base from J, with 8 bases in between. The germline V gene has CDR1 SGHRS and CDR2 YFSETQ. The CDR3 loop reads CASSLSGENTGELFF. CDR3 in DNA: TGCGCCAGCAGCTTGTCAGGGGAGAACACCGGGGAGCTGTTTTTT.

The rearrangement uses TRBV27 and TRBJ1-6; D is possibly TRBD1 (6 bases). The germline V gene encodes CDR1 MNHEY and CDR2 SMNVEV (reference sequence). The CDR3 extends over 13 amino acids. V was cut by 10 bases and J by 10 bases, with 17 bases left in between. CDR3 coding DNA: TGTGCCATCAAAGGGGGGGGTAAGTCACCCCTCCACTTT. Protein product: CAIKGGGKSPLHF.

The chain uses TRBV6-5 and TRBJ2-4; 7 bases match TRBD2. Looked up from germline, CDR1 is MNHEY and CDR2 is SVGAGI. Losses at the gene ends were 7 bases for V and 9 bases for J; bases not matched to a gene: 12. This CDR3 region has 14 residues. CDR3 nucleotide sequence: TGTGCCAGCAATCCCCGGGGAGGGGCGGGCATTCAGTACTTC. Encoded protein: CASNPRGGAGIQYF.

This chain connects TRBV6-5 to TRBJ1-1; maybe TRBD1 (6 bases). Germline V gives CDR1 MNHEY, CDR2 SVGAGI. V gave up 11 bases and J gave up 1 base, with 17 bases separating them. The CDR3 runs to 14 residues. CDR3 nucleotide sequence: TGTGCCGGAAGGGGGGGACTCAAGAACACTGAAGCTTTCTTT. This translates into CAGRGGLKNTEAFF.

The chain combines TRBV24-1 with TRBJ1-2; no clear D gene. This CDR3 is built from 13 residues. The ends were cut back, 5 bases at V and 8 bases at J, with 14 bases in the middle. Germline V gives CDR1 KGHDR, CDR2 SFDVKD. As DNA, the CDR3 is TGTGCCACCAGTGCCTTGACTAGGCAGGGCTACACCTTC. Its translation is CATSALTRQGYTF.

The CDR3 bases are TGTGCCTCAGAGGGGAACACTGAAGCTTTCTTT. As protein: CASEGNTEAFF. The rearrangement uses TRBV7-9 and TRBJ1-1; D ambiguous. V lost 11 bases and J 1 base, leaving 8 bases between the germline ends. This CDR3 is 11 amino acids long. Per the germline V gene, CDR1 is SEHNR and CDR2 is FQNEAQ (reference sequence).

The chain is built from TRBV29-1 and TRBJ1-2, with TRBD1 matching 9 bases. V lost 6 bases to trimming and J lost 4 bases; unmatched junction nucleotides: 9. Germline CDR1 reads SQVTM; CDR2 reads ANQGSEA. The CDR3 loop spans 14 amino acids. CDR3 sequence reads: CSVTGQGAGYGYTF. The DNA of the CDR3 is TGCAGCGTCACGGGACAGGGTGCTGGCTATGGCTACACCTTC.

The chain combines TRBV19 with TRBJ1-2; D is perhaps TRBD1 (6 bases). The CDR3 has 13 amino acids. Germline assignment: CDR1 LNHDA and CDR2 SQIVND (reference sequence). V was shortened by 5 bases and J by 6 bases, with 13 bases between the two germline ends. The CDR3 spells CASSSQGWNGYTF. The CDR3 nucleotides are TGTGCCAGTAGTTCACAGGGCTGGAATGGCTACACCTTC.